This T cell receptor (beta chain) was identified in a study of shared T cell receptors in the human thymus. Data came from immunoSEQ multiplex PCR; TCRdb stores just in-frame clones and leaves some out. The sample records hundreds of thousands of clones, roughly 90% being singletons. This CDR3 spans 13 amino acids. V lost 0 bases and J 6 bases, leaving 9 bases between the germline ends. From germline, CDR1 is MGHRA and CDR2 YSYEKL. These sequences were also reported in another study, on human thymus T cells. Per that paper: Highly overlapping thymic repertoires among unrelated individuals were reported in related research.

This chain uses TRBV4-1 with TRBJ2-7; D gene ambiguous. Sequenced material: thymocytes. The clonotype was recovered from a boy younger than two with a congenital heart defect. CDR3 protein: CASSQDSELEQYF. Here the CDR3 DNA reads TGCGCCAGCAGCCAAGATAGTGAGCTCGAGCAGTACTTC.